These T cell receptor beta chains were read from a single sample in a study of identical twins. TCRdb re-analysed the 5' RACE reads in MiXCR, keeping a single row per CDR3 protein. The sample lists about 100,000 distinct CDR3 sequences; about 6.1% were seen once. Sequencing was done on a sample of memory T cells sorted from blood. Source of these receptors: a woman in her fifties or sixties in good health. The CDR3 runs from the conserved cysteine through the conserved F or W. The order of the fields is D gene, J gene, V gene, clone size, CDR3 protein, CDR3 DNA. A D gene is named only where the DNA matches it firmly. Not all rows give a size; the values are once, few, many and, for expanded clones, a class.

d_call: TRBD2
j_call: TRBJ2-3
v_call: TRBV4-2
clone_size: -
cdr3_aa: CASSQAAGGADTQYF
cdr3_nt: TGTGCCAGCAGCCAAGCGGCGGGAGGCGCAGATACGCAGTATTTT

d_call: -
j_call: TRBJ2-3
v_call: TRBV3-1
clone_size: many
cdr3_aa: CASSKSDKTNTQYF
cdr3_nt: TGTGCCAGCAGCAAATCGGACAAAACCAATACGCAGTATTTT

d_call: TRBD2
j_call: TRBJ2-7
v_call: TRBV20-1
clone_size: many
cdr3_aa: CSAGGVRYEQYF
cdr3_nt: TGCAGTGCTGGGGGGGTCAGGTACGAGCAGTACTTC

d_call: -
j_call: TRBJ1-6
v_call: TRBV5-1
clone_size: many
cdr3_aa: CASSLEGGANSPLHF
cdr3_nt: TGCGCCAGCAGCTTGGAGGGGGGTGCTAATTCACCCCTCCACTTT

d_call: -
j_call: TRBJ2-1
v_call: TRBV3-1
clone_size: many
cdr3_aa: CASSSNRDTEQFF
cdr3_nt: TGTGCCAGCAGCTCTAACAGGGATACGGAGCAGTTCTTC

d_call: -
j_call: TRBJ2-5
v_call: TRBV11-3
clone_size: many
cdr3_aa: CASSLGAEETQYF
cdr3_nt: TGTGCCAGCAGCTTAGGGGCAGAAGAGACCCAGTACTTC

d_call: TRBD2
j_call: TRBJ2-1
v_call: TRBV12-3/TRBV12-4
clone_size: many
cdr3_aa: CASSPLAREQFF
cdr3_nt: TGTGCCAGCAGCCCACTAGCGCGTGAGCAGTTCTTC

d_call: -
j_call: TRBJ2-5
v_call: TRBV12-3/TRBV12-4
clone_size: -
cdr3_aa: CASSLMTSRGETQYF
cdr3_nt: TGTGCCAGCAGTTTAATGACCAGCCGCGGGGAGACCCAGTACTTC

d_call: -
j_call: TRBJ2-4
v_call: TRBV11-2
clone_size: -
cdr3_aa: CASSPLRENIQYF
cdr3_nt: TGTGCCAGCAGCCCCCTCAGGGAAAACATTCAGTACTTC

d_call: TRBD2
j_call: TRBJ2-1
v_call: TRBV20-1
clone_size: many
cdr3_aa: CSASRTSGRWDNEQFF
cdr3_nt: TGCAGTGCTAGTAGGACTAGCGGGAGATGGGACAATGAGCAGTTCTTC

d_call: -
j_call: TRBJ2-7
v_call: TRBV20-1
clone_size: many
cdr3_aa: CSAAGPHYEQYF
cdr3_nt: TGCAGTGCCGCCGGTCCTCACTACGAGCAGTACTTC

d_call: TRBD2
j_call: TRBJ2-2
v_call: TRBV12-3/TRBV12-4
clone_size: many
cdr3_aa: CASSPSAGGGTGELFF
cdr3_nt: TGTGCCAGCAGCCCCTCCGCGGGAGGGGGCACCGGGGAGCTGTTTTTT

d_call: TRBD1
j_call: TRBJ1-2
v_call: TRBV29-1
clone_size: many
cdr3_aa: CSSTPDRGLYGYTF
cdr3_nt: TGCAGCTCCACGCCAGACAGGGGACTCTATGGCTACACCTTC

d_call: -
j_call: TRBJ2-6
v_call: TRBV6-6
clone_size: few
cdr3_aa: CASSYSGSSGANVLTF
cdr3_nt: TGTGCCAGCAGTTACTCGGGTTCCTCTGGGGCCAACGTCCTGACTTTC

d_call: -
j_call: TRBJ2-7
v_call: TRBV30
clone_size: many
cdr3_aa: CAWSGTAYEQYF
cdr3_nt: TGTGCCTGGAGTGGGACAGCCTACGAGCAGTACTTC

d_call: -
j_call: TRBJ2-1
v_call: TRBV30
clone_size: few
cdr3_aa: CAWSLQELTYNEQFF
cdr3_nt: TGTGCCTGGAGCTTACAGGAGTTGACCTACAATGAGCAGTTCTTC

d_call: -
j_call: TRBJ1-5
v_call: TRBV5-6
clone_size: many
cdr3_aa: CASSYSGMGGQPQHF
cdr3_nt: TGTGCCAGCAGCTACTCAGGGATGGGAGGTCAGCCCCAGCATTTT

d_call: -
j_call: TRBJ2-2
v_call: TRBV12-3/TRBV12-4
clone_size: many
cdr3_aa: CASSLETLNTGELFF
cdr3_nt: TGTGCCAGCAGTTTGGAGACGCTGAACACCGGGGAGCTGTTTTTT

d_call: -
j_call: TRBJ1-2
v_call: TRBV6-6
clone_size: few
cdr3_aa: CASSYSGPGKDGGYTF
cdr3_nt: TGTGCCAGCAGTTATTCCGGGCCAGGGAAAGATGGTGGCTACACCTTC

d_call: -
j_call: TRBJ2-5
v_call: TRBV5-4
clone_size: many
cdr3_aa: CASSPQSREETQYF
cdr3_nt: TGTGCCAGCAGCCCTCAGAGTCGGGAAGAGACCCAGTACTTC

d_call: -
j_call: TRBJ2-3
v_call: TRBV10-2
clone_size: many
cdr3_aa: CASSESGATDTQYF
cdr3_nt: TGCGCCAGCAGTGAGTCAGGGGCAACAGATACGCAGTATTTT

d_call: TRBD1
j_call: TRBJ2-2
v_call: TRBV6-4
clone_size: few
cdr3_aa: CASSDTRDRHTGELFF
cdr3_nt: TGTGCCAGCAGTGACACCCGGGACAGGCACACCGGGGAGCTGTTTTTT

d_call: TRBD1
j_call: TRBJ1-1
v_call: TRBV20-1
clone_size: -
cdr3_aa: CSASPRGQGALFEAFF
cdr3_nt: TGCAGTGCTAGCCCCCGGGGACAGGGGGCTTTGTTTGAAGCTTTCTTT